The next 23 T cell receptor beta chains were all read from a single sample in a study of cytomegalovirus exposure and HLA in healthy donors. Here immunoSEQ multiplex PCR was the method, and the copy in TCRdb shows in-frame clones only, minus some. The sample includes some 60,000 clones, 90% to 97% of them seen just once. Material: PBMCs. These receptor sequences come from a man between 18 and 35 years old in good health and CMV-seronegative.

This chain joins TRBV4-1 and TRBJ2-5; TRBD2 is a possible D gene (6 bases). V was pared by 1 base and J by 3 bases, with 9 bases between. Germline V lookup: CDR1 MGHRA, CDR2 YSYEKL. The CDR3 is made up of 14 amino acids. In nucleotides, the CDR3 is TGCGCCAGCAGCCAAGCTACTAGCAAAGAGACCCAGTACTTC. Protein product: CASSQATSKETQYF.

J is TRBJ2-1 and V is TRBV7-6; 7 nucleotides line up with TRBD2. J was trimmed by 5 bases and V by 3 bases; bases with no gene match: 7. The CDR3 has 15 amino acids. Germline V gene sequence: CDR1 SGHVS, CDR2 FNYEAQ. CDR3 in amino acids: CASSLAGGRNNEQFF. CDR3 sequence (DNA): TGTGCCAGCAGCTTGGCGGGCGGGAGAAACAATGAGCAGTTCTTC.

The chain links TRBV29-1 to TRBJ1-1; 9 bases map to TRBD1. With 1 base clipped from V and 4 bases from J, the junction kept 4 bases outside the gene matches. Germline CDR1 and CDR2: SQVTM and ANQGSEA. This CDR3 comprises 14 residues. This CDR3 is CSVEVVGQGTEAFF. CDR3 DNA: TGCAGCGTTGAAGTGGTGGGACAGGGCACTGAAGCTTTCTTT. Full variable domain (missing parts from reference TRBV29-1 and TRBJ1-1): SAVISQKPSRDICQRGTSLTIQCQVDSQVTMMFWYRQQPGQSLTLIATANQGSEATYESGFVIDKFPISRPNLTFSTLTVSNMSPEDSSIYLCSVEVVGQGTEAFFGQGTRLTVV.

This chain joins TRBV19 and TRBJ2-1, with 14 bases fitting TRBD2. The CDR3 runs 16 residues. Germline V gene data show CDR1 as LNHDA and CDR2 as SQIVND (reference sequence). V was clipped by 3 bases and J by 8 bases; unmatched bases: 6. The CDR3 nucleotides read TGTGCCAGTAGTATCTGGTCGGGACTAGCGGGAGATGAGCAGTTCTTC. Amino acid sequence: CASSIWSGLAGDEQFF.

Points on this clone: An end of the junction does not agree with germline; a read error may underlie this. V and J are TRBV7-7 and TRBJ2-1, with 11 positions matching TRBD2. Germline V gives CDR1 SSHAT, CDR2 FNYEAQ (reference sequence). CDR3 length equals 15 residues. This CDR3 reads CASSQLAGEGNEQFF. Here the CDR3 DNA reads TGTGCTAGCAGCCAACTAGCGGGAGAGGGTAATGAGCAGTTCTTC. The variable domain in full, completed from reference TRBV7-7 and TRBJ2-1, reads GAGVSQSPRYKVTKRGQDVTLRCDPISSHATLYWYQQALGQGPEFLTYFNYEAQPDKSGLPSDRFSAERPEGSISTLTIQRTEQRDSAMYRCASSQLAGEGNEQFFGPGTRLTVL.

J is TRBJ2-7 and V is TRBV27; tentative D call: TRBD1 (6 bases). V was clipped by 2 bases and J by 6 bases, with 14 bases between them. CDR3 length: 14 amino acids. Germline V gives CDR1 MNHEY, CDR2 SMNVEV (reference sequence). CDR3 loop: CASSLNRDMREQYF. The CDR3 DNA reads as TGTGCCAGCAGTTTAAACCGGGACATGCGCGAGCAGTACTTC.

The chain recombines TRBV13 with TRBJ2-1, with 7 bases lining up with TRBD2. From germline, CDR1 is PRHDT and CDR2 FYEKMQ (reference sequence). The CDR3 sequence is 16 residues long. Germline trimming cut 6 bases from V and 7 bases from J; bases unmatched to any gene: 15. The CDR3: CASSSEGGAVANEQFF. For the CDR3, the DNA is TGTGCCAGCAGTTCCGAGGGAGGGGCAGTGGCAAATGAGCAGTTCTTC. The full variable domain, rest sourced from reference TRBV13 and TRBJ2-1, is AAGVIQSPRHLIKEKRETATLKCYPIPRHDTVYWYQQGPGQDPQFLISFYEKMQSDKGSIPDRFSAQQFSDYHSELNMSSLELGDSALYFCASSSEGGAVANEQFFGPGTRLTVL.

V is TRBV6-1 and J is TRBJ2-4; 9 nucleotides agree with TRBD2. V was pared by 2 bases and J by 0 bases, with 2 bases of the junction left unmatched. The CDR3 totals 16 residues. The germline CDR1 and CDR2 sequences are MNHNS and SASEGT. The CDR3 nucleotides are TGTGCCAGCAGTGAACTAGCGGGAACAGCCAAAAACATTCAGTACTTC. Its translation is CASSELAGTAKNIQYF.

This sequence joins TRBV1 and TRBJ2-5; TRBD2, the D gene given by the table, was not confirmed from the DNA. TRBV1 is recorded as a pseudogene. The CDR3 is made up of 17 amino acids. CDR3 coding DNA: TGCACCAGCAGCCAAGATGTCCCGCGGGAGGGCCACGAGACCCAGTACTTC. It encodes CTSSQDVPREGHETQYF.

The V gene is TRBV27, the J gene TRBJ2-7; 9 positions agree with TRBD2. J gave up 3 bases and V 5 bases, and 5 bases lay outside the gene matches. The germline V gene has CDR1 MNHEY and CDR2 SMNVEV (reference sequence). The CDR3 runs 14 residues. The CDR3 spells CASSLPSGNYEQYF. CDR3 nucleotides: TGTGCCAGCAGTCTCCCTAGCGGGAACTACGAGCAGTACTTC.

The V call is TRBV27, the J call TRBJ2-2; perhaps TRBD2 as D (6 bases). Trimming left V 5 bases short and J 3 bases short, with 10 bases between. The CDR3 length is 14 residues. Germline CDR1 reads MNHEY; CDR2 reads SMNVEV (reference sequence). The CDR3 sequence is CASSLREYTGELFF. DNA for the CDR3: TGTGCCAGCAGTCTCCGGGAGTACACCGGGGAGCTGTTTTTT.

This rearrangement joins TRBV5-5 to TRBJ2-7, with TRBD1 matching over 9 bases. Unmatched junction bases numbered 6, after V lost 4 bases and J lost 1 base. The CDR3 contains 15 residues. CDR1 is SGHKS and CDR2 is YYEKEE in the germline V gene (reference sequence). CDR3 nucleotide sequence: TGTGCCAGCAGCCTTACCGGGACAGGGTCCTACGAGCAGTACTTC. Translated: CASSLTGTGSYEQYF.

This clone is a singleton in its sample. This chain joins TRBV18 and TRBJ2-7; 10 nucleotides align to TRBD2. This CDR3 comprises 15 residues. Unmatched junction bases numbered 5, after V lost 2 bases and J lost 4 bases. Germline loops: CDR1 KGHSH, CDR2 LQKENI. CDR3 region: CASSPSGTSEYEQYF. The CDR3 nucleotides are TGTGCCAGCTCACCAAGCGGGACTAGCGAGTACGAGCAGTACTTC.

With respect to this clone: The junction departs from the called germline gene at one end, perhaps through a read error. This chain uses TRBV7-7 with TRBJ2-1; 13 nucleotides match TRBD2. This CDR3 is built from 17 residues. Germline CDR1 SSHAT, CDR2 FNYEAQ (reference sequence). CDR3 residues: CASSNLLGTSGNNEQFF. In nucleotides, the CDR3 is TGTGCTAGCAGCAACCTACTCGGGACTAGCGGGAATAATGAGCAGTTCTTC.

The CDR3 loop is CASKLGTASTDTQYF. For the CDR3, the DNA is TGTGCCAGTAAACTCGGGACAGCTAGCACAGATACGCAGTATTTT. The chain combines TRBV19 with TRBJ2-3; 7 positions agree with TRBD1. This CDR3 is built from 15 residues. J lost 0 bases, V lost 7 bases, and 7 bases had no gene match. Germline V CDR1 and CDR2: LNHDA, SQIVND (reference sequence).

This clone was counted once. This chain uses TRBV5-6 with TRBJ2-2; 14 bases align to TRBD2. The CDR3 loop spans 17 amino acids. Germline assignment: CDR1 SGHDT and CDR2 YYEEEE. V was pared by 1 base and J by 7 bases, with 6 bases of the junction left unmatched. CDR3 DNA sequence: TGTGCCAGCAGCTTGATCCCCGGACTAGCGGGAGGCGGGGAGCTGTTTTTT. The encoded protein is CASSLIPGLAGGGELFF.

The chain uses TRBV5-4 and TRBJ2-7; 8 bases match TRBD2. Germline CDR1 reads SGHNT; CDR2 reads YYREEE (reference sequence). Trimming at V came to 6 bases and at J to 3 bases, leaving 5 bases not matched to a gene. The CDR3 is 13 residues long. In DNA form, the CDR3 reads TGTGCCAGCACCAATACTAGCGGCTACGAGCAGTACTTC. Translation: CASTNTSGYEQYF.

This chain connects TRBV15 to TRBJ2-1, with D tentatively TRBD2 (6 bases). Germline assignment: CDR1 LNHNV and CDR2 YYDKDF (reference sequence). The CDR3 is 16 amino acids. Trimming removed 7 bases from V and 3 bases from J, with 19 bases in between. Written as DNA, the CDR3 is TGTGCCACCACGGAAGATTCCGGGAGAGGCTACAATGAGCAGTTCTTC. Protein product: CATTEDSGRGYNEQFF.

CDR3 sequence reads: CASSLVRSTGELFF. DNA for the CDR3: TGTGCCAGCAGTCTGGTTCGGTCAACCGGGGAGCTGTTTTTT. The gene calls are TRBV27 and TRBJ2-2; no clear D. The CDR3 extends over 14 amino acids. Germline values: CDR1 MNHEY, CDR2 SMNVEV (reference sequence). Trimming took 5 bases from V and 5 from J, leaving 12 bases between them.

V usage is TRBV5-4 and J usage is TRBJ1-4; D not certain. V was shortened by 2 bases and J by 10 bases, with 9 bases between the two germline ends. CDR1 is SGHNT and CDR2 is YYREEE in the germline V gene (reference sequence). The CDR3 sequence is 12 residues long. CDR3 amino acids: CASSLPTGKLFF. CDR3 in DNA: TGTGCCAGCAGCTTACCGACTGGAAAACTGTTTTTT.

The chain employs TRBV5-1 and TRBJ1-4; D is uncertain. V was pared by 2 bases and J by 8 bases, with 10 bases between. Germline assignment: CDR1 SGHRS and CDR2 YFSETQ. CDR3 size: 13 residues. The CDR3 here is CASSLSGGEKLFF. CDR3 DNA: TGCGCCAGCAGCTTATCGGGTGGGGAAAAACTGTTTTTT. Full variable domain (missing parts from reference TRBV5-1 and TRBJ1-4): KAGVTQTPRYLIKTRGQQVTLSCSPISGHRSVSWYQQTPGQGLQFLFEYFSETQRNKGNFPGRFSGRQFSNSRSEMNVSTLELGDSALYLCASSLSGGEKLFFGSGTQLSVL.

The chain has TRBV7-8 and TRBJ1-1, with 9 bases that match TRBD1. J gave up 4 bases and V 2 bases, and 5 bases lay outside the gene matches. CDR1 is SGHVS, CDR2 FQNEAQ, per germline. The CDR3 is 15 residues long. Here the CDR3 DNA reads TGTGCCAGCAGCTTACTGGGACAGGGAGTCACTGAAGCTTTCTTT. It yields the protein CASSLLGQGVTEAFF.

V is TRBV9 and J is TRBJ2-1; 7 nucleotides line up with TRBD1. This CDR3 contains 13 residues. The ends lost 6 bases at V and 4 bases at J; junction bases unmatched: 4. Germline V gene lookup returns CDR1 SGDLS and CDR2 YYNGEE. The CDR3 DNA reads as TGTGCCAGCACCGGGGACAGTTACAATGAGCAGTTCTTC. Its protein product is CASTGDSYNEQFF. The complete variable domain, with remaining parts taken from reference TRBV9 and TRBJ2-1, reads DSGVTQTPKHLITATGQRVTLRCSPRSGDLSVYWYQQSLDQGLQFLIQYYNGEERAKGNILERFSAQQFPDLHSELNLSSLELGDSALYFCASTGDSYNEQFFGPGTRLTVL.